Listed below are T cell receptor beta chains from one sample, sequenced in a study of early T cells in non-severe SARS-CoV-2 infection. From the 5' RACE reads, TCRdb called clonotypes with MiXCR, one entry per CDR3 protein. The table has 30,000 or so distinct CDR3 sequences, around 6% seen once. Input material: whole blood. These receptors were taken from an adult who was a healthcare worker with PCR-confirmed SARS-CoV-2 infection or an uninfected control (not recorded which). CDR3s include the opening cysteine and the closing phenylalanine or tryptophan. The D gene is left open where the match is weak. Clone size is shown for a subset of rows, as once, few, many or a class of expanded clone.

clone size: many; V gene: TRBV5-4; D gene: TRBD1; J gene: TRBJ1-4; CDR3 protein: CASSPASGGTNEKLFF; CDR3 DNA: TGTGCCAGCAGCCCGGCGTCAGGGGGAACTAATGAAAAACTGTTTTTT
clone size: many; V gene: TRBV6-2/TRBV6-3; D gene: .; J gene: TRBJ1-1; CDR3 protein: CASSYGAVGTEAFF; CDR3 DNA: TGTGCCAGCAGTTACGGGGCTGTGGGCACTGAAGCTTTCTTT
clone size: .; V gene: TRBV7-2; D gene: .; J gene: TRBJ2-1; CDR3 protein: CASSRTGTSNEQFF; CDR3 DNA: TGTGCCAGCAGCCGAACCGGGACAAGCAATGAGCAGTTCTTC
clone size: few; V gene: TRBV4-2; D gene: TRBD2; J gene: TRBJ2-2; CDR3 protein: CASSHSSGGATGELFF; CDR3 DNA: TGTGCCAGCAGCCACAGCAGCGGGGGGGCGACCGGGGAGCTGTTTTTT
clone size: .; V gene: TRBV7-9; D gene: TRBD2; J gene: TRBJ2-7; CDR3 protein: CASSLLAGGLEQYF; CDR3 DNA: TGTGCCAGCAGCTTATTAGCGGGAGGGCTAGAGCAGTACTTC
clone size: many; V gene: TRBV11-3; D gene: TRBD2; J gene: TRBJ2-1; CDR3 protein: CASSPWASGVSYNEQFF; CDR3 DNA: TGTGCCAGCAGCCCATGGGCTAGCGGAGTCTCCTACAATGAGCAGTTCTTC
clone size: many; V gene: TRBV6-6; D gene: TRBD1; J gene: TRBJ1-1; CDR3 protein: CASSYSNRGAMNTEAFF; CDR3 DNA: TGTGCCAGCAGTTACTCGAACAGGGGGGCCATGAACACTGAAGCTTTCTTT
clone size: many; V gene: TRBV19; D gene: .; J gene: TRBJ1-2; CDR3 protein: CASSPDRNYGYTF; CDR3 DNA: TGTGCCAGTAGTCCTGACAGGAACTATGGCTACACCTTC
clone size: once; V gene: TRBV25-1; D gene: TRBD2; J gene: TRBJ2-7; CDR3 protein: CASSPTSGYHEQYF; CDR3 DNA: TGTGCCAGCAGTCCGACTAGCGGGTACCACGAGCAGTACTTC
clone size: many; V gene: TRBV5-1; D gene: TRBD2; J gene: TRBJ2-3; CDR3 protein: CASSLMTSGGAADTQYF; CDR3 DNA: TGCGCCAGCAGCCTCATGACTAGCGGGGGGGCCGCCGATACGCAGTATTTT
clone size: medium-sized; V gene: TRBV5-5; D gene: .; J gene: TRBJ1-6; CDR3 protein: CASSRLGGSPLHF; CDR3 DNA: TGTGCCAGCAGCCGGCTCGGGGGGTCACCCCTCCACTTT
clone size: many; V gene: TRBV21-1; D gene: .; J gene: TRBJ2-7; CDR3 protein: CASSAGLYEQYF; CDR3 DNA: TGTGCCAGCAGCGCGGGACTCTACGAGCAGTACTTC
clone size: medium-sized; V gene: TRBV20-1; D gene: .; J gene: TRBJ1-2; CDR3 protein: CSASPRGDNYGYTF; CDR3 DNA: TGCAGTGCTAGTCCCAGGGGCGATAACTATGGCTACACCTTC
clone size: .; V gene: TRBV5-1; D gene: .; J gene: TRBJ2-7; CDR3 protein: CASSLSGPPYEQYF; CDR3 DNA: TGCGCCAGCAGCTTGTCCGGGCCTCCCTACGAGCAGTACTTC